The 4 T cell receptor beta chains presented below share a single source sample, sequenced in a study of cytomegalovirus exposure and HLA in healthy donors. Assay: immunoSEQ multiplex PCR; the TCRdb copy retains only in-frame clones and omits some. The sample has 130,000 to 150,000 clones, 89% seen once. The material sequenced was PBMCs. The receptors stem from a young woman in good health and CMV-seropositive.

CDR3 nucleotides: TGTGCCAGCAGAGTCGGGACACCTCTTGACTATGGCTACACCTTC. Its protein product is CASRVGTPLDYGYTF. The J gene is TRBJ1-2, the V gene TRBV6-5, with a weak D call TRBD1 (6 bases). The germline V and J ends were trimmed by 6 bases and 3 bases, with 17 bases remaining between them. The CDR3 totals 15 residues. CDR1 and CDR2 (germline): MNHEY, SVGAGI.

The chain is built from TRBV9 and TRBJ2-5, with a weak D call TRBD1 (6 bases). This CDR3 is 14 amino acids long. Trimming stripped 1 base from V and 5 bases from J, with 12 bases between. The germline CDR1 and CDR2 sequences are SGDLS and YYNGEE. The chain's CDR3 is CASSVQGQGETQYF. The CDR3 DNA reads as TGTGCCAGCAGCGTACAGGGGCAAGGGGAGACCCAGTACTTC.

The V gene is TRBV5-1, the J gene TRBJ2-6; perhaps TRBD2 as D (6 bases). Germline CDR1 is SGHRS and CDR2 is YFSETQ. Trimming took off 4 bases at V and 2 bases at J, with 22 bases between the two ends. The CDR3 covers 19 residues. CDR3 region: CASSPFSGAGIAGANVLTF. The CDR3 region has the DNA TGCGCCAGCAGCCCGTTTTCTGGGGCGGGGATTGCTGGGGCCAACGTCCTGACTTTC.

This chain links TRBV5-1 with TRBJ2-1; 10 bases fit TRBD2. The germline CDR1 and CDR2 sequences are SGHRS and YFSETQ. The CDR3 extends over 15 amino acids. Germline trimming cut 4 bases from V and 4 bases from J; bases unmatched to any gene: 5. The CDR3 coding sequence is TGCGCCAGCAGCGTTACTAGCGGGGAGTACAATGAGCAGTTCTTC. Its protein product is CASSVTSGEYNEQFF.